Listed here is a single TCR beta chain. What it binds is unknown. This sample was included in a study of T cells in localized non-small cell lung cancer. General study results and limits: For the top 100 tumor clones, a median approximately 59 also appeared in adjacent lung.

Using immunoSEQ multiplex PCR, the repertoire was profiled, and TCRdb retains in-frame clones only, with some absent. The sample contains tens of thousands of clones, roughly 90% of which appear only once. The CDR3 extends over 13 amino acids. The germline gives CDR1 GTSNPN, CDR2 SVGIG (reference sequence). V gave up 1 base and J gave up 2 bases; unmatched junction bases: 2. Sequencing used peripheral blood, obtained before any cancer treatment. This sequence was found in a woman aged 40-69 years with stage I lung adenocarcinoma. This chain connects TRBV30 to TRBJ2-7; 7 nucleotides agree with TRBD2. The CDR3 sequence is CAWSERETYEQYF. The CDR3 bases are TGTGCCTGGAGTGAGCGGGAAACCTACGAGCAGTACTTC.